The sequence of this T cell receptor beta chain was determined in a study of cytomegalovirus exposure and HLA in healthy donors (dated by TCRdb to between 2016 and 2019). For context, the study as a whole: According to an earlier analysis of 587 of the donors, about 179 million T cells yielded over 90 million unique TCR beta sequences and around 280 Gb of sequence data. Roughly 300 gigabases of sequencing data and approximately 92 million unique TCR sequences made up an early release that covered over 550 HLA-typed donors. Of the roughly 420 genotyped donors, roughly 76% were placed in the genetic ancestry cluster associated with self-reported Caucasian donors. The study aimed to test whether cataloging public T cell receptors could reveal signatures of past pathogen exposure. Using immunosequencing, the study profiled T cell repertoires from about 620 subjects and related those repertoires to cytomegalovirus serostatus. A separate validation cohort of roughly 110 different subjects was used in addition to the roughly 700-subject first cohort. The study combined high-throughput TCR immunosequencing, statistical association of individual TCRs with disease status, and machine learning to predict cytomegalovirus infection status. To study patterns of TCR occurrence, a later analysis re-analyzed previously published TCR beta repertoires from 700 or so donors and added high-resolution HLA genotyping. Rather than drawing on any new phenotypic data, the later analysis identified candidate immune exposures from TCR beta sequences and the way those sequences occurred across donors. To decide whether each TCR beta V gene segment behaved as functional or pseudogenic, an earlier analysis of some 570 of the donors relied on high-throughput TCR beta sequencing. Alongside the repertoire data, information on donor age, sex, ethnicity and CMV serostatus was compiled. In a later genetic analysis, genome-wide SNP genotypes for about 65% of the 666 donors were used, and that subset was treated as a discovery cohort. Every discovery cohort repertoire had been produced on one sequencing platform. HLA typing included class I and class II loci at four-digit resolution. The number of donors typed differed by locus, with roughly 629-640 for A, B, C, DRB1 and DQB1, around 500 for DQA1, over 600 for DPA1, and around 450 for DPB1. About five DR-DQ haplotypes were handled as single units for association and clustering because linkage in the cohort was strong. Across some 400 genotyped donors of the cohort, an average of approximately 240,000 unique TCR beta nucleotide sequences per donor were sequenced, and approximately 17% of those sequences were non-productive. The paper as a whole reports these results and caveats: A later genetic analysis reported fewer N-insertions in productive TCRs among donors in an Asian-associated ancestry cluster than the roughly 650-donor mean. In a later analysis, most CMV-associated TCR beta chains were found to appear HLA-restricted, with HLA associations seemingly driven largely by CMV exposure. In this cohort, only TCR beta chains were sequenced, and detectable features were limited by the absence of alpha or paired-chain data. Because counts were too low, 15 to 20 rarely observed V segments, including chromosome 9 orphons, were left out of the earlier analysis of about 500 of the donors. Because the 87-base-pair reads could not distinguish some IMGT-functional V segments, including TRBV6-2 and TRBV6-3, those segments were excluded. Assigning TCR associations to individual alleles was difficult when HLA alleles, especially DR and DQ, strongly co-occurred. In a later analysis, HLA-associated TCR beta chains showed more clonal expansion and lower generation probabilities than non-associated chains that were equally common. A further reported finding was that TCR beta sequences accurately predicted the HLA-A and HLA-B alleles for most subjects in the first cohort. In a later analysis, 15,000 to 20,000 TCR beta sequences were associated with specific HLA alleles at a false discovery rate of 0.05. Presence/absence analyses assumed roughly uniform sequencing depth across donors, an assumption that may not hold. Most TCR sequences were observed very rarely across donors, whereas some public TCRs were present in many individuals. The only immune exposure information available for the cohort was CMV serostatus. The classifier was reported to diagnose cytomegalovirus status with high specificity and sensitivity in both the original and validation cohorts. A few of the identified cytomegalovirus-associated TCR beta chains were confirmed in vitro to be specific for cytomegalovirus antigens. In a later analysis, the rate of TCR association differed among HLA loci, with DRB1 alleles having the most associated TCRs and HLA-C alleles having the fewest. An association between a missense DCLRE1C variant and V-gene and J-gene trimming of TCR beta chains was found in a later genetic analysis and replicated in an independent cohort. According to the authors, the approach could potentially be generalized to other disease states and immunological phenotypes. According to a later analysis, parvovirus B19, influenza, CMV and Epstein-Barr virus appeared linked to several top co-occurrence clusters. HLA typing was unavailable for some donors at each locus, so association tests used only the typed subset. An earlier analysis of 450 to 750 of the donors showed that most TCR beta V segments appeared in productive rearrangements either about 87% or about 30% of the time, which broadly matched IMGT annotations. The study gave a list of 150 to 200 TCR beta chains associated with cytomegalovirus. Linkage disequilibrium might explain the correlated functional status among segregating V segments, but an unknown experimental factor could not be ruled out. A cluster of highly shared sequence variants was judged likely to be a technical artifact of the sequencing pipeline.

This clone was recorded a few times. What this receptor recognizes is not known. No clone much larger than this one lies a single base away; base qualities are absent. The library was produced with the immunoSEQ multiplex PCR assay. For the multiplex PCR, a mixture combining 60 forward primers for TCR Vbeta segments and 13 reverse primers for TCR Jbeta segments was used. Amplification of the CDR3 region of rearranged TCR beta genes was performed with a multiplex PCR assay on genomic DNA. Amplified TCR beta libraries were sequenced as 87-base-pair reads on the Illumina HiSeq System. The authors' pipeline ran thus. Across the 640 or so repertoires, a later analysis counted approximately 83 million unique TCR beta chains, roughly 11 million of which were shared by at least two donors. A nearest-neighbor algorithm error-corrected the raw reads and collapsed the reads into unique sequences, merging closely related sequences to remove PCR and sequencing errors. V, D and J gene segments were assigned by aligning CDR3 sequences to IMGT reference sequences. Each retained sequence needed at least a six-nucleotide match to both a V gene segment and a J gene segment. A rearrangement counted as productive if the CDR3 had no stop codons and remained in frame with V and J, and every other rearrangement counted as non-productive. Following IMGT convention, CDR3 was defined as the stretch from the second conserved V-encoded cysteine to the conserved J-encoded phenylalanine. In an earlier analysis of 587 of the donors, sequences lacking an unambiguous match to a single V gene segment were excluded. In an earlier analysis of 587 of the donors, a V segment was called functional when productive rearrangements were above 56.7%, and segregating when the standard deviation between donors exceeded 5%. A statistical classification framework was developed to diagnose cytomegalovirus status using the catalog of TCR beta chain sequences. In a later analysis, V and J genes were assigned by comparing TCR nucleotide sequences against IMGT/GENE-DB human TR gene sequences. In a later analysis, CDR3 sequences and most-parsimonious VDJ recombination scenarios were assigned using the TCRdist pipeline. In a later analysis, every TCR beta chain was defined by the combination of its CDR3 amino acid sequence and its V-gene family, and reads without a unique V-gene family were dropped. To address suspected cross-contamination and a sequencing artifact, a later analysis removed 592 highly shared, low-generation-probability nucleotide sequences. A later analysis calculated a clonal expansion index for each public chain from normalized within-repertoire ranks of inferred template counts. A later analysis computed generation probabilities with a VDJ recombination model fitted to out-of-frame rearrangements, and checked the results against IGoR. Hypergeometric tests were used in a later analysis to score TCR-TCR, TCR-HLA and TCR-CMV co-occurrence, with a repertoire-size bias correction applied to the TCR pairs. To estimate false discovery rates, a later analysis permuted the HLA or CMV assignments 20 times. In a later analysis, co-occurring TCRs were grouped using DBSCAN, and TCRdist sequence similarity was added for clustering within HLA-allele-positive subsets. Repertoires with fewer than 30,000 or more than 120,000 public chains, plus five repertoires with anomalous nucleotide sharing, were excluded from co-occurrence clustering. As stored in TCRdb, this immuneACCESS dataset retains in-frame rearrangements with V and J assigned. A fraction of the clones does not appear; measured against another copy, unresolved V genes explain less than half of the discrepancy, and the remainder lacks a known reason. V and J calls and clone size follow that table, whereas D and trimming were derived from the DNA. The sample profile shows 90,000 to 110,000 clones; around four fifths of them were found once. The top ten constitute 7.7% of the sample.

The CDR3 goes from the cysteine to the phenylalanine over 13 residues. CDR3 DNA only is kept here, 39 bases in frame from base 1. The germline V gene supplies CDR1 MNHEY and CDR2 SVGAGI. V drops 4 bases and J drops 6 bases, leaving 13 bases in between. In total, roughly 670 healthy bone marrow donors made up the cohort. At the time of sampling, every cohort member was nominally healthy, though immune exposures that went unrecorded were likely present. The donor tested CMV seropositive, placing the donor among the 250 to 350 seropositive members of the cohort. Every donor gave a peripheral blood sample, and the peripheral blood mononuclear cells from that sample were used for TCR beta sequencing. The Qiagen DNeasy Blood Extraction Kit was used to extract genomic DNA from the blood cell samples.

In this chain, TRBV6-5 is recombined with TRBJ2-7; tentative D gene TRBD2, with 7 bases matching. This TCR derives from a woman in her forties or fifties in good health and CMV-seropositive. The specimen was PBMCs. At the DNA level, the sequence is TGTGCCAGCAGTTTAGGGGGGGTCGGCGAGCAGTACTTC. This sequence encodes CASSLGGVGEQYF.